The clone carrying this TCR beta chain was counted many times. The antigen is unknown. The CDR3 has 11 amino acids. Germline-derived CDR1 and CDR2 are SGHAT and FQNNGV. The germline V and J ends were trimmed by 5 bases and 12 bases, with 11 bases remaining between them. Priming with a constant-region primer yielded TCR beta cDNA from about 510 ng total RNA. A slightly modified ARM-PCR protocol with three nested multiplex PCR rounds produced these TCR beta libraries. The first two PCR rounds, approximately 10 cycles each, used TRBV1-TRBV30 forward primers and a C-beta reverse primer. TCRdb analysed the multiplex PCR reads with MiXCR anew, one entry per CDR3 protein. The sample carries 300,000 to 400,000 distinct CDR3 sequences, approximately 65% recorded once. These data come from a study of tumor-infiltrating lymphocytes in primary liver carcinoma. Unsorted whole blood yielded the blood RNA, and germline DNA was also extracted.

General study results and limits: Pairs of tumor regions overlapped more than tumor-adjacent and tumor-blood pairs did.

The origin of this receptor is a man aged 35-49 years with primary liver carcinoma and hepatitis B virus infection. This chain joins TRBV11-2 and TRBJ2-1, with a possible D match to TRBD2 (5 bases). The material sequenced was peripheral blood. The CDR3 here is CASSPSLGQFF. The CDR3 DNA follows: TGTGCCAGCAGCCCTAGCCTAGGGCAGTTCTTC.